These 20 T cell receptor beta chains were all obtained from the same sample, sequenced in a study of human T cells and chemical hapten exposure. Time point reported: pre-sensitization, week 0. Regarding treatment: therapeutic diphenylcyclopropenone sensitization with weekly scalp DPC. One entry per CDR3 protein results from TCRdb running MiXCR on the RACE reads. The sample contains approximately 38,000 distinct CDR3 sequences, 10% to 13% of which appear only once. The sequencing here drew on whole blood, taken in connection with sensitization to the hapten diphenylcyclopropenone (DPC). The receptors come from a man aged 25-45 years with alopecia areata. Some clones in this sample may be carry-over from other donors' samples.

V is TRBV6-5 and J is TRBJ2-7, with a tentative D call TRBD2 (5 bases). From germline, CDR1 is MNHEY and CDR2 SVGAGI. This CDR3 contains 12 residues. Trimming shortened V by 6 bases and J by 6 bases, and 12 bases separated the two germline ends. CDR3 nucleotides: TGTGCCAGCAGCCCTACAGAGGGCGAGCAGTACTTC. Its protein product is CASSPTEGEQYF.

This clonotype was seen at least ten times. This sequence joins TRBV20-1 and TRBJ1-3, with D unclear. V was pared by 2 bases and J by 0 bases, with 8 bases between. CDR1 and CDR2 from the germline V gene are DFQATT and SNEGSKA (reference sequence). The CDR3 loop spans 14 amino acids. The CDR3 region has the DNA TGCAGTGCTAGACCCCAGTACTCTGGAAACACCATATATTTT. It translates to CSARPQYSGNTIYF.

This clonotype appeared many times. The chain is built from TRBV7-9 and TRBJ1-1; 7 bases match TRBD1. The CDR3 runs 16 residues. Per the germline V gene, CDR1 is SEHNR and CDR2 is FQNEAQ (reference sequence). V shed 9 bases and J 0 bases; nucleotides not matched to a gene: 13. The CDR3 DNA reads TGTGCCAGTCTTTTAGGCACAGGACAGGTGAACACTGAAGCTTTCTTT. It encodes CASLLGTGQVNTEAFF.

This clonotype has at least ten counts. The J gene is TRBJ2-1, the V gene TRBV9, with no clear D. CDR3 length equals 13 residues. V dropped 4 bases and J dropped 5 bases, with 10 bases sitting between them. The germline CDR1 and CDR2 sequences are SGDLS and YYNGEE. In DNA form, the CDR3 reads TGTGCCAGCAGCCCCCGACCCAACAATGAGCAGTTCTTC. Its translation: CASSPRPNNEQFF.

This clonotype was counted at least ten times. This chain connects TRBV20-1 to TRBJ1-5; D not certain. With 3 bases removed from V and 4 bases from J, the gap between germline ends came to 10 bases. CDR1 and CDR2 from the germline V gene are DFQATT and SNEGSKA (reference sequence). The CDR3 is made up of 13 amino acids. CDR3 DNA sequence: TGCAGTGCTAGCGGCCAGGTTAATCAGCCCCAGCATTTT. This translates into CSASGQVNQPQHF.

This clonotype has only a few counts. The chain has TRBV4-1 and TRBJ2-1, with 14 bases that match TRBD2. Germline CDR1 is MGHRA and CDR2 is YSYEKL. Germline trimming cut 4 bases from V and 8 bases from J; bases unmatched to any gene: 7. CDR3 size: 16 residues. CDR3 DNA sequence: TGCGCCAGCAGCCCCCGGACTAGCGGGAGGTCGTATGAGCAGTTCTTC. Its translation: CASSPRTSGRSYEQFF.

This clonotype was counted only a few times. The CDR3 reads CSVGRQGASEQFF. As DNA, the CDR3 is TGCAGCGTTGGGAGACAGGGGGCTTCTGAGCAGTTCTTC. V usage is TRBV29-1 and J usage is TRBJ2-1; 10 nucleotides line up with TRBD1. V lost 4 bases, J lost 9 bases, and 6 bases stayed unmatched. The CDR3 covers 13 residues. Germline CDR1 is SQVTM and CDR2 is ANQGSEA.

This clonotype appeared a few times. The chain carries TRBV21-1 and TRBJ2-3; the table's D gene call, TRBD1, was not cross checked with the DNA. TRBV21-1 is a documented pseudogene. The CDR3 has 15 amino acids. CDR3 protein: CASSKGGTLTDTQYF. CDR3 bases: TGTGCCAGCAGCAAAGGGGGGACCCTCACAGATACGCAGTATTTT.

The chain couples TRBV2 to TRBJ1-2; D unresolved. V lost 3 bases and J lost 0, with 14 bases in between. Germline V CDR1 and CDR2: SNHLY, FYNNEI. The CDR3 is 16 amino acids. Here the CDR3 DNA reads TGTGCCAGCAGTGAGCGCCAGGTTTACGCTAACTATGGCTACACCTTC. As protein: CASSERQVYANYGYTF.

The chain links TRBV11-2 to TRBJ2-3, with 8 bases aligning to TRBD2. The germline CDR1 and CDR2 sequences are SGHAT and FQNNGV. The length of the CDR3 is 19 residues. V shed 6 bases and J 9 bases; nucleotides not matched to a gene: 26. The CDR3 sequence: CASSHTPRAGGLTVETQYF. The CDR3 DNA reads TGTGCCAGCAGTCACACGCCCCGGGCGGGGGGACTCACAGTAGAAACGCAGTATTTT. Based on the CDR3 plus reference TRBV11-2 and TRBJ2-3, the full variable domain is EAGVAQSPRYKIIEKRQSVAFWCNPISGHATLYWYQQILGQGPKLLIQFQNNGVVDDSQLPKDRFSAERLKGVDSTLKIQPAKLEDSAVYLCASSHTPRAGGLTVETQYFGPGTRLTVL.

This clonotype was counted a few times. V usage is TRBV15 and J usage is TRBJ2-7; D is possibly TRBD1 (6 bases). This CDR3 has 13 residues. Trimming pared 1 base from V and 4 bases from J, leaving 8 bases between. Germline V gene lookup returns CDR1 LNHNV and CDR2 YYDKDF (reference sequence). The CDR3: CATSRGTVYEQYV. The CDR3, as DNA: TGTGCCACCAGCAGAGGGACAGTATACGAGCAGTACGTC.

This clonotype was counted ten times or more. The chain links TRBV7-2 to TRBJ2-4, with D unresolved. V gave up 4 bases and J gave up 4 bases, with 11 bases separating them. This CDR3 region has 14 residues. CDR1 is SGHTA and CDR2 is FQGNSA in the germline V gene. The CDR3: CASSSSVRKNIQYF. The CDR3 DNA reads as TGTGCCAGCAGCTCCTCCGTCCGAAAAAACATTCAGTACTTC.

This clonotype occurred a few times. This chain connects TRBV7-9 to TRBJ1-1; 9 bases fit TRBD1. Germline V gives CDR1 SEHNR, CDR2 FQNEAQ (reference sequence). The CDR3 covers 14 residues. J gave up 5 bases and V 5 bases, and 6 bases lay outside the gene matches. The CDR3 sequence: CASSRTGGVTEAFF. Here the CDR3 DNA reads TGTGCCAGCAGCCGTACAGGGGGCGTGACTGAAGCTTTCTTT.

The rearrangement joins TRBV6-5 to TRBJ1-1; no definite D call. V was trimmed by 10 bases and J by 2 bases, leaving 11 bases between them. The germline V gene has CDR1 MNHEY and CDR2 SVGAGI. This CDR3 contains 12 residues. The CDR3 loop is CATSKGNTEAFF. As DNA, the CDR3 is TGTGCCACCTCCAAAGGTAACACTGAAGCTTTCTTT.

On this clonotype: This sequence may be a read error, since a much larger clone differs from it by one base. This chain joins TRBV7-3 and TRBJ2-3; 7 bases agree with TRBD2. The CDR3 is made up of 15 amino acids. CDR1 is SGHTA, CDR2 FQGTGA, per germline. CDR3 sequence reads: CVSSLKTGGADTQYF. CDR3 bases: TGTGTCAGCAGCTTAAAGACGGGGGGAGCAGATACGCAGTATTTT.

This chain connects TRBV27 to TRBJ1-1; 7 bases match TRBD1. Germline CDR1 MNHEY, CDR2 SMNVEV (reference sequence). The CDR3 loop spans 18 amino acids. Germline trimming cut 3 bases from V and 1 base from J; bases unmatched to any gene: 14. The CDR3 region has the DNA TGTGCCAGCAGTTTCCGGATCGGAGGGGGCGCGGGGAACACTGAAGCTTTCTTT. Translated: CASSFRIGGGAGNTEAFF.

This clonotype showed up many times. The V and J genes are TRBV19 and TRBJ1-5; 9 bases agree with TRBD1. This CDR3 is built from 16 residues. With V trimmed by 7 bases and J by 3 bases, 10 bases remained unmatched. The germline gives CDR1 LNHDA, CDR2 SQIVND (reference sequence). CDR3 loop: CASTGQGTKSNQPQHF. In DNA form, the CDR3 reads TGTGCCAGTACAGGACAGGGGACGAAATCCAATCAGCCCCAGCATTTT.

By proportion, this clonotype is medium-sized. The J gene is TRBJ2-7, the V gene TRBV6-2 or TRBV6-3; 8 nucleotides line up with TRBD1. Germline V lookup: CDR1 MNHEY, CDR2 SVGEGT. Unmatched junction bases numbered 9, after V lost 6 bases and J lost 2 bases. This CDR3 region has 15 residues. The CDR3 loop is CASSHEMTGAYEQYV. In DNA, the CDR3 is TGTGCCAGCAGCCATGAAATGACAGGGGCCTACGAGCAGTACGTC.

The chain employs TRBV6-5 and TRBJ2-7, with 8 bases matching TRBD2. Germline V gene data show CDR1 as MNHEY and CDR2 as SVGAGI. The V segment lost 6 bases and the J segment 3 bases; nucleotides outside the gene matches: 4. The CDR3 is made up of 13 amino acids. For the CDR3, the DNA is TGTGCCAGCAGCCCCAGCGGGAGCTACGAGCAGTACGTC. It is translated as CASSPSGSYEQYV.

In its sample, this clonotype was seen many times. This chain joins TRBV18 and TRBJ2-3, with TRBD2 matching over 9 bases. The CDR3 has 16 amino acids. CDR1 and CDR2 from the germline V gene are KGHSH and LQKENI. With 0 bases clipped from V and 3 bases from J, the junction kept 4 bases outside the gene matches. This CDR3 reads CASSPPGLAVTDTQYF. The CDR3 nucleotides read TGTGCCAGCTCACCACCGGGACTAGCTGTTACAGATACGCAGTATTTT.